This T cell receptor beta chain was captured in a study of T cell repertoires in cytomegalovirus infection. Study background: Based on public TCR beta signatures, there were indications of CMV infection and of a matching HLA type. Regarding the study as a whole: Within the response measured ex vivo, HLA-C-restricted CMV-specific TCR beta clonotypes were dominant. Using cumulative public TCR beta family frequency, the authors identified those who carried CMV together with the relevant HLA.

TCRdb itself ran the reads through MiXCR, one entry per CDR3 protein. Altogether 350,000 to 500,000 distinct CDR3 sequences are present, approximately 31% being singletons, with the ten largest covering around 15%. With regard to this clonotype: Its antigen is still unknown.

The V end was cut by 5 bases, the J end by 8 bases, with 16 bases between. The V gene's germline CDR1 is LNHDA and CDR2 SQIVND (reference sequence). The CDR3 sequence is 14 residues long. The sequence derives from a human donor in good health (CMV status not recorded). Some clones in this sample may be carry-over from other donors' samples. The V call is TRBV19, the J call TRBJ1-3, with a possible D match to TRBD1 (6 bases). The specimen sequenced was PBMCs. The CDR3 bases are TGTGCCAGTAGTGGTACAGGGAGGATTCACACCATATATTTT. Translating it yields CASSGTGRIHTIYF.